This TCR beta chain was captured by sequencing in a study of T-cell reconstitution after alpha-beta-depleted transplantation in children. V gave up 3 bases and J gave up 5 bases, with 14 bases separating them. CDR3 length equals 15 residues. The germline gives CDR1 SGHVS, CDR2 FQNEAQ. During its preparation, the TCRbeta library received unique molecular identifiers. TCRdb reprocessed the PCR reads via MiXCR and lists one record per CDR3 protein. The table has about 500,000 distinct CDR3 sequences, over 25% seen once. The receptor was isolated from a human donor who donated a stem cell graft to a child with aplastic anemia. The V call is TRBV7-8, the J call TRBJ2-1; perhaps TRBD2 as D (6 bases). Sample: PBMCs from the stem cell graft donor, taken from the stem cell graft. This CDR3 reads CASSFYAGRNNEQFF. DNA of the CDR3: TGTGCCAGCAGCTTCTATGCGGGAAGGAACAATGAGCAGTTCTTC. Looking up the rest from reference TRBV7-8 and TRBJ2-1 gives the full variable domain: GAGVSQSPRYKVAKRGQDVALRCDPISGHVSLFWYQQALGQGPEFLTYFQNEAQLDKSGLPSDRFFAERPEGSVSTLKIQRTQQEDSAVYLCASSFYAGRNNEQFFGPGTRLTVL.